This TCR beta chain was sequenced for a study of T-cell memory formation after mild COVID-19 (dated by TCRdb to the early 2020s). Background for the entire study: TCR sequence clusters from the two donors were largely donor specific. Two young, previously healthy adult volunteers, one female and one male, were included in the cohort. In a couple of donors, T-cell clones that expanded and contracted after mild COVID-19 were tracked by sequencing TCRalpha and TCRbeta repertoires over time.

Ficoll-Paque density gradient centrifugation was used to isolate PBMCs. The full study reports these points: Whether the second-wave clones peaking on day 37 were SARS-CoV-2 specific was not confirmed. Some responding clones were detected in pre-infection memory, which suggested that pre-existing cross-reactive memory T cells had joined the SARS-CoV-2 response. The study covered only two mild cases, and larger cohorts including severe cases with pre-infection samples were considered necessary. Contracting CD4+ clones were located mainly in the CM and EM memory subsets, whereas CD8+ clones were found to be enriched in EMRA. Balanced CD4/CD8 phenotypes were observed for clones contracting from day 15 to 85, whereas a bias towards CD4+ was observed for a second wave of clones expanding from day 15 to 37.

Sequencing relied on an Illumina NovaSeq 6000. Using 5'RACE with constant-segment primers, TCRalpha and TCRbeta cDNA libraries were constructed, with sample barcodes and unique molecular identifiers added in the process. RNA was extracted from every sample with Trizol reagent. Amplification of the libraries took two PCR steps, and the second step added a second sample barcode plus Illumina TruSeq adapters. Sequencing of the libraries was done on an Illumina NovaSeq, producing 2 x 150 bp paired-end reads. The paper's processing steps were these. Reads were demultiplexed and collapsed into UMI-guided consensus sequences with migec v1.2.7. Using mixcr v2.1.11, UMI consensuses were aligned to TRA and TRB V and J templates and then assembled into clonotypes. Expanded or contracted clonotypes were those called significant by both edgeR and NoisET, with noise models trained on biological replicates. For edgeR calls, a false discovery rate-adjusted p below 0.01 and a log2 fold-change threshold of 1 were applied. As an exploratory analysis of dynamics, max-normalized trajectories of the 1000 most abundant clonotypes were examined with PCA combined with hierarchical clustering. Separately sequenced CD4+ and CD8+ repertoires were used to assign the CD4 or CD8 phenotype of responding clones. TCRdb took the public reads, trimmed them with fastp at Q25, ran MiXCR for clone calling and kept in-frame beta chains. Each CDR3 protein appears once, grouped with its most common genes and DNA. TCRdb's processing, not the authors', yielded these V and J calls. The sample has over 450,000 distinct CDR3 sequences on record, roughly 20% of them singletons. Approximately 13% of the sample belongs to the ten largest clones.

As regards this clonotype: Its antigen is unknown. Base qualities are not at hand, and no much larger clone is one base apart.

There are 16 amino acids in the CDR3, from cysteine to phenylalanine inclusive. Only the CDR3 region is kept as DNA, spanning 48 bases read in frame from base 1. CDR1 and CDR2 were assigned from the germline V gene as LGHNA and YNFKEQ. For this chain, trimming is 1 base at the V end and 4 bases at the J end, and the number of junction bases without a gene match is 6. Sequencing was done on a sample of PBMCs or a T cell subset sorted from them (not recorded which). The rearrangement combines TRBV4-2 with TRBJ1-1; a stretch of 10 junction bases matches TRBD1. The clonotype originates from an adult woman who had mild COVID-19 (a few samples of this study predate the infection). The sample titles of this study are shuffled in the database, so cell type and time point are left out; the donor was told from shared clones. The CDR3 sequence is CASSQGQGARGTEAFF. The bases read TGTGCCAGCAGCCAAGGACAGGGGGCGAGGGGCACTGAAGCTTTCTTT.